The clone carrying this T cell receptor beta chain occurred once. Possible read error: a much larger clone is one base away. A read error is likely, as this CDR3 ends without the conserved phenylalanine or tryptophan. Trimming stripped 7 bases from V and 12 bases from J, with 12 bases between. The CDR3 consists of 10 residues. Per the germline V gene, CDR1 is SQVTM and CDR2 is ANQGSEA. MiXCR, applied by TCRdb to the 5' RACE reads, yields one record per CDR3 protein. The data hold 350,000 to 400,000 distinct CDR3 sequences, with about 28% observed a single time. This sample is drawn from a study of identical twins' blood T cells.

The sample was PBMCs. This rearrangement joins TRBV29-1 to TRBJ2-2, with D perhaps matching TRBD2 (5 bases). The source of this sequence is a woman aged 18-49 years in good health. The CDR3 DNA follows: TGCAGCGGATATAGCGAGAAGCTGTTTCTT. Translating gives CSGYSEKLFL.